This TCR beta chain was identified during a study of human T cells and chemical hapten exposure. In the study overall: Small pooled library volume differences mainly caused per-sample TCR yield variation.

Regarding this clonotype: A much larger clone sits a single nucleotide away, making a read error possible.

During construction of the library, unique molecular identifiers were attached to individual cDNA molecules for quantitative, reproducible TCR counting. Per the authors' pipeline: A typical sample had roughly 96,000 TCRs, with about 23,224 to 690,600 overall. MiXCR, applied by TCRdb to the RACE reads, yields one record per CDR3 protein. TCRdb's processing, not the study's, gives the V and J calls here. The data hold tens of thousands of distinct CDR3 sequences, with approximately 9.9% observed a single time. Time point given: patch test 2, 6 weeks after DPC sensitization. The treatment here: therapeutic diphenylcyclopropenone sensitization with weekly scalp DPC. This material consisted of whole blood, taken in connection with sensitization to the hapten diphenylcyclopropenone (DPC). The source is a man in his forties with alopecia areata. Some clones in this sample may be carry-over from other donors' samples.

In nucleotides, the CDR3 is TGTGCCAGCGGGCAGGGCGGCTGGGCCGGAAAACTGTTTTTT. Amino acid sequence: CASGQGGWAGKLFF. V gene TRBV12-3 or TRBV12-4 combines with J gene TRBJ1-4, with D possibly being TRBD1 (5 bases). The CDR3 sequence is 14 residues long. V was pared by 8 bases and J by 10 bases, with 20 bases between.